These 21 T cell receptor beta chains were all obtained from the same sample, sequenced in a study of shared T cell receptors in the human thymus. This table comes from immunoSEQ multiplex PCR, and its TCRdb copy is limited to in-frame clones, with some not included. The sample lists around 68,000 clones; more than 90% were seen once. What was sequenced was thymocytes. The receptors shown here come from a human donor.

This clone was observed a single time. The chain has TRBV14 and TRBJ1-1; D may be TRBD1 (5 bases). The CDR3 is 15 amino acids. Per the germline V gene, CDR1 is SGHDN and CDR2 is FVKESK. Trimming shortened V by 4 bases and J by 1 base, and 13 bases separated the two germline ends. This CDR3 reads CASSPHWGGNTEAFF. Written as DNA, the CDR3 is TGTGCCAGCAGCCCTCATTGGGGGGGGAACACTGAAGCTTTCTTT.

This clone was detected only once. Written as DNA, the CDR3 is TGTGCCAGTAGGGCACAAGGTACCTTTAACACCGGGGAGCTGTTTTTT. Residues: CASRAQGTFNTGELFF. The chain links TRBV19 to TRBJ2-2; D unresolved. The CDR3 consists of 16 residues. With 6 bases removed from V and 2 bases from J, the gap between germline ends came to 16 bases. The germline V gene encodes CDR1 LNHDA and CDR2 SQIVND (reference sequence). Looking up the rest from reference TRBV19 and TRBJ2-2 gives the full variable domain: DGGITQSPKYLFRKEGQNVTLSCEQNLNHDAMYWYRQDPGQGLRLIYYSQIVNDFQKGDIAEGYSVSREKKESFPLTVTSAQKNPTAFYLCASRAQGTFNTGELFFGEGSRLTVL.

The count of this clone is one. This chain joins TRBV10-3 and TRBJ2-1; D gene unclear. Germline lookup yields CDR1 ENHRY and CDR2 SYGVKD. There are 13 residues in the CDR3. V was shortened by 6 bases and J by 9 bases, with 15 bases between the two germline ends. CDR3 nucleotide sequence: TGTGCCATCAGGCCTCCTTCGGCTAGTGAGCAGTTCTTC. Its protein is CAIRPPSASEQFF.

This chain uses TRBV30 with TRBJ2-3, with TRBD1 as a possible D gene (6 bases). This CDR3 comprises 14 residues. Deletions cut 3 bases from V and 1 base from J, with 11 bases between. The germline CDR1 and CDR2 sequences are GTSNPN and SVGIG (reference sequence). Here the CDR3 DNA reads TGTGCCTGGAGCCTACAGGGCCGCACAGATACGCAGTATTTT. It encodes CAWSLQGRTDTQYF.

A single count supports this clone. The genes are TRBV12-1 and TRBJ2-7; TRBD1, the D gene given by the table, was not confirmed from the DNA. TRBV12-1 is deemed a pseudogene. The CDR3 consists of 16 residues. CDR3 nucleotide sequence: TGTGCCAGCAGCGCCTTCCGGGACACACCTCACTACGAGCAGTACTTC. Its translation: CASSAFRDTPHYEQYF.

In DNA, the CDR3 is TGTGCCAGCAGCTTAGCAACAGGGTTGGCCTACGAGCAGTACTTC. This sequence encodes CASSLATGLAYEQYF. The chain combines TRBV11-2 with TRBJ2-7; tentatively, D is TRBD1 (6 bases). The germline CDR1 and CDR2 sequences are SGHAT and FQNNGV. The V and J ends lost 1 base and 2 bases respectively, with 12 bases between them. This CDR3 spans 15 amino acids. The whole variable domain, filled in from reference TRBV11-2 and TRBJ2-7, reads EAGVAQSPRYKIIEKRQSVAFWCNPISGHATLYWYQQILGQGPKLLIQFQNNGVVDDSQLPKDRFSAERLKGVDSTLKIQPAKLEDSAVYLCASSLATGLAYEQYFGPGTRLTVT.

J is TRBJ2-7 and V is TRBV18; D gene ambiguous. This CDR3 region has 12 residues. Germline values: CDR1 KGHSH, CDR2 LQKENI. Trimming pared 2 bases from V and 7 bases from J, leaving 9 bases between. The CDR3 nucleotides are TGTGCCAGCTCACCAGAATTCGGGGAGCAGTACTTC. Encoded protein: CASSPEFGEQYF.

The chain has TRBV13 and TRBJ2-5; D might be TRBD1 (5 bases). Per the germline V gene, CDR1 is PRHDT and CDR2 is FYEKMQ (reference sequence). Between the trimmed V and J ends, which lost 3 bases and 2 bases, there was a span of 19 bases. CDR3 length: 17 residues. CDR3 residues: CASSFSPFVQGQETQYF. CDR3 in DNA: TGTGCCAGCAGCTTCAGCCCTTTTGTGCAGGGTCAAGAGACCCAGTACTTC.

This CDR3 reads CASSLTQGASQPQHF. The CDR3 coding sequence is TGTGCCAGCAGCTTAACTCAGGGGGCGAGTCAGCCCCAGCATTTT. The V gene is TRBV7-8, the J gene TRBJ1-5; 8 bases are shared with TRBD1. Germline CDR1 is SGHVS and CDR2 is FQNEAQ. This CDR3 has 15 residues. Trimming at V came to 2 bases and at J to 6 bases, leaving 6 bases not matched to a gene. Using reference TRBV7-8 and TRBJ1-5 for the parts outside the CDR3, the full variable domain is GAGVSQSPRYKVAKRGQDVALRCDPISGHVSLFWYQQALGQGPEFLTYFQNEAQLDKSGLPSDRFFAERPEGSVSTLKIQRTQQEDSAVYLCASSLTQGASQPQHFGDGTRLSIL.

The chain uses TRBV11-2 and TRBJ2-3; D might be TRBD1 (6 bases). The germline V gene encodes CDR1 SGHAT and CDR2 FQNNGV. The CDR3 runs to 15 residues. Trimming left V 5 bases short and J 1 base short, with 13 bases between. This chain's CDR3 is CASSRTATGTDTQYF. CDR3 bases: TGTGCCAGCAGCCGGACAGCGACGGGCACAGATACGCAGTATTTT.

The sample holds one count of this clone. The CDR3 DNA reads as TGTGCCAGCAGTGCCCCGGACAGGGGATTGGAGACCCAGTACTTC. Translating it yields CASSAPDRGLETQYF. The chain combines TRBV2 with TRBJ2-5; TRBD1 matches at 9 bases. Germline CDR1 SNHLY, CDR2 FYNNEI. V shed 4 bases, J shed 5 bases, and the junction held 8 bases outside the gene matches. This CDR3 has 15 amino acids.

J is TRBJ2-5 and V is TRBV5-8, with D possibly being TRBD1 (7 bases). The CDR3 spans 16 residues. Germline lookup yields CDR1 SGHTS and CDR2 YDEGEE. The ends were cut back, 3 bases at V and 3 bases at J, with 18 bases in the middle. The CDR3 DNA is TGTGCCAGCAGCTGCCACAGGGGAGGTGGGGAAGAGACCCAGTACTTC. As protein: CASSCHRGGGEETQYF.

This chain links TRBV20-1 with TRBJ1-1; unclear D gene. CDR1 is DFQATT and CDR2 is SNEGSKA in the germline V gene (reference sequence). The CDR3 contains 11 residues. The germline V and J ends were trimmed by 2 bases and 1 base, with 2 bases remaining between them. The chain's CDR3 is CSARKNTEAFF. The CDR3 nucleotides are TGCAGTGCTAGAAAGAACACTGAAGCTTTCTTT.

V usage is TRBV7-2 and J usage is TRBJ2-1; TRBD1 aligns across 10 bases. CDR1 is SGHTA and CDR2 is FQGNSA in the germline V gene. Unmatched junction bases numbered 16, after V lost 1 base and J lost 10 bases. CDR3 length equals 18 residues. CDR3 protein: CASSLESWDRGHWGEQFF. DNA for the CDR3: TGTGCCAGCAGCTTAGAAAGTTGGGACAGGGGTCATTGGGGGGAGCAGTTCTTC.

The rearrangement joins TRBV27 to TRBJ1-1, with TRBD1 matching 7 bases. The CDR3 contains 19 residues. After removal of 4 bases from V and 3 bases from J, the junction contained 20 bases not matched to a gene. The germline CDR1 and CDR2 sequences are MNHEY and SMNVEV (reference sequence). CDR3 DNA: TGTGCCAGCAGTTGGGGGGGGCTTCCGGGACAGCTGTCGGACACTGAAGCTTTCTTT. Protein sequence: CASSWGGLPGQLSDTEAFF.

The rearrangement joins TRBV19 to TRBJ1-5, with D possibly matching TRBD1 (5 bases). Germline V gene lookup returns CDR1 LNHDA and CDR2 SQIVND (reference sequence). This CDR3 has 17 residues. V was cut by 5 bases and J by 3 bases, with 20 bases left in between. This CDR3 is CASSWAGDSRYNQPQHF. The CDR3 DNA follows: TGTGCCAGTAGTTGGGCAGGTGACAGCCGGTACAATCAGCCCCAGCATTTT. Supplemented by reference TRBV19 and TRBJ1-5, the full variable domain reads DGGITQSPKYLFRKEGQNVTLSCEQNLNHDAMYWYRQDPGQGLRLIYYSQIVNDFQKGDIAEGYSVSREKKESFPLTVTSAQKNPTAFYLCASSWAGDSRYNQPQHFGDGTRLSIL.

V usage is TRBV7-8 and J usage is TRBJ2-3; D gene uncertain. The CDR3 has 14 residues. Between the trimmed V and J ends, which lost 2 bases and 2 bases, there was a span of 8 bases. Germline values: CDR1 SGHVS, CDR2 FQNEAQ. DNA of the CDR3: TGTGCCAGCAGCTTATCGGTTTTCACAGATACGCAGTATTTT. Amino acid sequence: CASSLSVFTDTQYF.

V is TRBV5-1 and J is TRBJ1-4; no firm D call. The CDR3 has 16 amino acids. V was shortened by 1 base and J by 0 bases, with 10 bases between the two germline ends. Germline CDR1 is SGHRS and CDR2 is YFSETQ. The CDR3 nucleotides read TGCGCCAGCAGCTTGCCCGATACTGCAACTAATGAAAAACTGTTTTTT. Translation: CASSLPDTATNEKLFF.

Here the CDR3 reads CASSPLRTGLMPSPLHF. CDR3 DNA: TGTGCCAGCTCACCTTTAAGGACAGGCCTGATGCCTTCACCCCTCCACTTT. V is TRBV18 and J is TRBJ1-6, with 7 nucleotides matching TRBD1. Trimming at V came to 3 bases and at J to 9 bases, leaving 14 bases not matched to a gene. The V gene's germline CDR1 is KGHSH and CDR2 LQKENI. The CDR3 has 17 amino acids.

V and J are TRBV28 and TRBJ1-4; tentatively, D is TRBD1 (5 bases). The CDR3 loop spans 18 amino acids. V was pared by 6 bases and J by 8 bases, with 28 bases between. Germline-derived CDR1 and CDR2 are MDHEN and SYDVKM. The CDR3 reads CASSSMTQGKGVGEKLFF. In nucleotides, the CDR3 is TGTGCCAGCAGCTCGATGACTCAAGGTAAAGGGGTCGGCGAAAAACTGTTTTTT.

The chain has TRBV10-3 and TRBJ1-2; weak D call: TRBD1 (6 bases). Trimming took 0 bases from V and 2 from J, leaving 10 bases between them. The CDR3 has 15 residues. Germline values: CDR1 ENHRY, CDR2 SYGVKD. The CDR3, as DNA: TGTGCCATCAGTGAGTCTAGCGGGACAAACTATGGCTACACCTTC. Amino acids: CAISESSGTNYGYTF.